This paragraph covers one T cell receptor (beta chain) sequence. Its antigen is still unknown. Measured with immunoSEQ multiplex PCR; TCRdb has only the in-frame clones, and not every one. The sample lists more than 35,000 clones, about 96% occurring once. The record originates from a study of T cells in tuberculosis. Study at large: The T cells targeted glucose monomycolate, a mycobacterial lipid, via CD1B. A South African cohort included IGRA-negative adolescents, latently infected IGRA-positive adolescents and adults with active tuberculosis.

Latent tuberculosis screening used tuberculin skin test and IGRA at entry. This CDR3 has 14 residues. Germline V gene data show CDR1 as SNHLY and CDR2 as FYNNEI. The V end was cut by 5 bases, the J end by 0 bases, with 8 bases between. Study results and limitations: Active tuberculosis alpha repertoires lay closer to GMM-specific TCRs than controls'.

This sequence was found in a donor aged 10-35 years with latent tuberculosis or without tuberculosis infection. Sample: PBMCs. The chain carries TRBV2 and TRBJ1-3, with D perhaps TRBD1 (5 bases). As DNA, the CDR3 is TGTGCCAGCAGTTGGGGCACCTCTGGAAACACCATATATTTT. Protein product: CASSWGTSGNTIYF.